What follows are 32 T cell receptor beta chains derived from one specimen sequenced in a study of a mutant IDH1 vaccine in newly diagnosed glioma. Noted time point: baseline, week 1 (first vaccination visit). Documented treatment: pre-vaccination baseline after standard-of-care therapy. TCRdb's copy holds only in-frame clones and misses some; the assay was immunoSEQ multiplex PCR. Altogether tens of thousands of clones are present, 83% being singletons, with the ten largest covering 7% to 8%. Sequencing was performed on PBMCs, taken from a glioma patient treated with radiotherapy, temozolomide or both. The receptors stem from a woman in her 50s with glioma.

In this sample, this clone turned up a few times. The rearrangement joins TRBV2 to TRBJ1-1, with a possible D match to TRBD1 (5 bases). Per germline, CDR1 SNHLY and CDR2 FYNNEI. Between the trimmed V and J ends, which lost 7 bases and 1 base, there was a span of 16 bases. The CDR3 has 15 amino acids. CDR3 loop: CASNGRGTGNTEAFF. The CDR3 nucleotides read TGTGCCAGCAATGGGAGGGGAACAGGGAACACTGAAGCTTTCTTT.

The rearrangement joins TRBV10-3 to TRBJ1-5; TRBD1 matches at 7 bases. The junction had 7 bases not matched to a gene; V was cut back by 4 bases and J by 4 bases. Germline lookup yields CDR1 ENHRY and CDR2 SYGVKD. The CDR3 runs 15 residues. The CDR3 sequence is CAISASGQNNQPQHF. CDR3 bases: TGTGCCATCAGTGCCTCGGGACAGAATAATCAGCCCCAGCATTTT.

This clone was seen once. The chain combines TRBV27 with TRBJ2-7, with a tentative D call TRBD1 (6 bases). V was trimmed by 3 bases and J by 0 bases, leaving 12 bases between them. CDR1 and CDR2 from the germline V gene are MNHEY and SMNVEV (reference sequence). The length of the CDR3 is 15 residues. CDR3 coding DNA: TGTGCCAGCAGTTTGGCGACAGGCGGCTCCTACGAGCAGTACTTC. Its protein is CASSLATGGSYEQYF.

V and J are TRBV19 and TRBJ2-3; TRBD1 aligns across 8 bases. CDR3 length: 16 residues. Germline V gene lookup returns CDR1 LNHDA and CDR2 SQIVND (reference sequence). V shed 4 bases, J shed 4 bases, and the junction held 10 bases outside the gene matches. The CDR3 DNA reads TGTGCCAGTAGTACCACGACAGGGGCAGCGGCAGATACGCAGTATTTT. Its translation is CASSTTTGAAADTQYF.

The chain joins TRBV28 to TRBJ1-1, with TRBD1 matching 8 bases. Germline V lookup: CDR1 MDHEN, CDR2 SYDVKM. Germline trimming cut 4 bases from V and 11 bases from J; bases unmatched to any gene: 9. The CDR3 covers 13 residues. The CDR3 region has the DNA TGTGCCAGCAGTTCCCGGACAGGGTTGAGGGCTTTCTTT. Translation: CASSSRTGLRAFF.

The rearrangement links TRBV27 to TRBJ2-3; D perhaps matches TRBD1 (6 bases). This CDR3 has 13 amino acids. Germline CDR1 is MNHEY and CDR2 is SMNVEV (reference sequence). V gave up 6 bases and J gave up 7 bases, with 14 bases separating them. CDR3 protein: CASRSGVPNTQYF. CDR3 in DNA: TGTGCCAGCAGATCAGGGGTCCCGAATACGCAGTATTTT.

The chain joins TRBV25-1 to TRBJ1-4, with TRBD1 matching 7 bases. Germline V gives CDR1 MGHDK, CDR2 SYGVNS. The CDR3 consists of 14 residues. The V and J ends lost 4 bases and 8 bases, in that order; junction bases with no gene match: 7. The CDR3 coding sequence is TGTGCCAGCAGTGTAGCCGGAGGGGGCGAAAAACTGTTTTTT. Translation gives CASSVAGGGEKLFF.

This clone was seen a single time. V is TRBV9 and J is TRBJ2-2; possibly TRBD1 or TRBD2 for D (5 bases each). Per the germline V gene, CDR1 is SGDLS and CDR2 is YYNGEE. Trimming cost V 0 bases and J 3 bases, with 15 bases left between them. The length of the CDR3 is 17 residues. The CDR3 DNA follows: TGTGCCAGCAGCGTAGCTCCGGGACGATCAGACACCGGGGAGCTGTTTTTT. Translated, it gives CASSVAPGRSDTGELFF.

A word on this clone: Sequence at one end of the junction differs from germline and may be a read error. CDR3 nucleotides: TGTGCCAGCAGTTTTAGCGACCCCTACGTGCAGTACTTC. It yields the protein CASSFSDPYVQYF. This chain connects TRBV6-6 to TRBJ2-7; D perhaps matches TRBD2 (5 bases). Per the germline V gene, CDR1 is MNHNY and CDR2 is SVGAGI (reference sequence). The CDR3 is 13 residues long.

This chain connects TRBV6-1 to TRBJ2-7; tentatively, D is TRBD1 or TRBD2 (5 bases each). This CDR3 has 14 amino acids. CDR1 is MNHNS and CDR2 is SASEGT in the germline V gene. V gave up 5 bases and J gave up 1 base, with 12 bases separating them. CDR3 residues: CASSPRDPSYEQYF. In DNA, the CDR3 is TGTGCCAGCAGTCCCCGGGACCCGTCCTACGAGCAGTACTTC.

The rearrangement joins TRBV15 to TRBJ1-6, with D tentatively TRBD1 (6 bases). Germline V gene data show CDR1 as LNHNV and CDR2 as YYDKDF (reference sequence). The length of the CDR3 is 17 residues. V was pared by 2 bases and J by 2 bases, with 13 bases between. The CDR3 bases are TGTGCCACCAGCAGACCCCGGGGGGGCGCCTATAATTCACCCCTCCACTTT. Amino acid sequence: CATSRPRGGAYNSPLHF.

This chain links TRBV6-1 with TRBJ1-5, with 7 bases matching TRBD1. The V segment lost 6 bases and the J segment 5 bases; nucleotides outside the gene matches: 7. This CDR3 contains 14 residues. The V gene's germline CDR1 is MNHNS and CDR2 SASEGT. The CDR3 spells CASRDRTTDQPQHF. CDR3 coding DNA: TGTGCCAGCAGGGACAGGACGACAGATCAGCCCCAGCATTTT.

The DNA for the CDR3 is TGTGCCAGCAGCTCCGTGGAAGAGACAACGATCCGGTTACCCTACGAGCAGTACTTC. Encoded protein: CASSSVEETTIRLPYEQYF. This chain connects TRBV7-9 to TRBJ2-7; D unresolved. CDR1 and CDR2 from the germline V gene are SEHNR and FQNEAQ (reference sequence). V was shortened by 4 bases and J by 2 bases, with 27 bases between the two germline ends. The CDR3 totals 19 residues.

The rearrangement joins TRBV21-1 to TRBJ1-1; TRBD1, the D gene given by the table, was not confirmed from the DNA. TRBV21-1 is a known pseudogene. CDR3 length: 13 amino acids. CDR3 sequence reads: CARLGQSNTEAFF. Here the CDR3 DNA reads TGTGCCAGATTAGGACAGAGTAACACTGAAGCTTTCTTT.

The chain combines TRBV28 with TRBJ1-6; possible D gene TRBD1, 5 bases. The germline CDR1 and CDR2 sequences are MDHEN and SYDVKM. The CDR3 runs to 16 residues. Trimming stripped 5 bases from V and 4 bases from J, with 15 bases between. DNA of the CDR3: TGTGCCAGCAGTCCCCAAAATGCAGGGTATAATTCACCCCTCCACTTT. Its protein product is CASSPQNAGYNSPLHF.

The chain combines TRBV7-2 with TRBJ2-7, with 7 bases that match TRBD2. J lost 2 bases, V lost 1 base, and 5 bases had no gene match. The CDR3 spans 15 residues. CDR1 SGHTA and CDR2 FQGNSA come from the germline V gene. As DNA, the CDR3 is TGTGCCAGCAGCTTAGGAGCGGGATCTCCCTACGAGCAGTACTTC. Protein: CASSLGAGSPYEQYF.

V usage is TRBV4-2 and J usage is TRBJ1-3; TRBD1 matches at 9 bases. Germline V gives CDR1 LGHNA, CDR2 YNFKEQ. Germline trimming cut 2 bases from V and 3 bases from J; bases unmatched to any gene: 2. This CDR3 is built from 15 residues. CDR3 sequence reads: CASSQPTGGGNTIYF. As DNA, the CDR3 is TGTGCCAGCAGCCAACCGACAGGGGGTGGAAACACCATATATTTT.

Here the CDR3 DNA reads TGTGCCAGCAGCTCGGGGACGTTGAACACTGAAGCTTTCTTT. Translating it yields CASSSGTLNTEAFF. J is TRBJ1-1 and V is TRBV7-6; weak D call: TRBD1 (5 bases). V was cut by 4 bases and J by 0 bases, with 9 bases left in between. Per germline, CDR1 SGHVS and CDR2 FNYEAQ. The CDR3 covers 14 residues.

As DNA, the CDR3 is TGTGCCAGCAGCGTCCCAAGACAGGGTACGAACACTGAAGCTTTCTTT. This sequence encodes CASSVPRQGTNTEAFF. This chain uses TRBV9 with TRBJ1-1; 7 bases agree with TRBD1. The V gene end was trimmed by 2 bases and the J gene end by 1 base; junction bases not matched to a gene: 8. The CDR3 is 16 residues long. In germline, CDR1 is SGDLS, CDR2 YYNGEE.

The chain joins TRBV4-1 to TRBJ2-2; 15 bases match TRBD2. Per germline, CDR1 MGHRA and CDR2 YSYEKL. This CDR3 has 19 residues. J gave up 0 bases and V 1 base, and 3 bases lay outside the gene matches. CDR3 sequence: CASSQGGLAGGTNTGELFF. CDR3 bases: TGCGCCAGCAGCCAAGGAGGACTAGCGGGGGGGACGAACACCGGGGAGCTGTTTTTT.

This clone was observed once. The V call is TRBV30, the J call TRBJ2-7; TRBD2 might be the D (6 bases). V was clipped by 4 bases and J by 4 bases, with 23 bases between them. The V gene's germline CDR1 is GTSNPN and CDR2 SVGIG (reference sequence). The CDR3 spans 16 residues. CDR3 nucleotide sequence: TGTGCCTGGAAAAGAGAGATGGGGACGGGGGATTACGAGCAGTACTTC. Amino acid sequence: CAWKREMGTGDYEQYF. Based on the CDR3 plus reference TRBV30 and TRBJ2-7, the full variable domain is SQTIHQWPATLVQPVGSPLSLECTVEGTSNPNLYWYRQAAGRGLQLLFYSVGIGQISSEVPQNLSASRPQDRQFILSSKKLLLSDSGFYLCAWKREMGTGDYEQYFGPGTRLTVT.

V and J are TRBV5-1 and TRBJ1-1; no clear D gene. This CDR3 is 14 amino acids long. Per germline, CDR1 SGHRS and CDR2 YFSETQ. V lost 0 bases, J lost 0 bases, and 6 bases lay in between. CDR3 in amino acids: CASSLDRMNTEAFF. Here the CDR3 DNA reads TGCGCCAGCAGCTTGGATCGAATGAACACTGAAGCTTTCTTT.

V and J are TRBV6-4 and TRBJ1-2; possible D gene TRBD1, 5 bases. The germline V and J ends were trimmed by 2 bases and 4 bases, with 14 bases remaining between them. The CDR3 runs 15 residues. Germline V gives CDR1 MRHNA, CDR2 SNTAGT. In DNA, the CDR3 is TGTGCCAGCAGTGACGGGACGGCTAAGGGCTATGGCTACACCTTC. It translates to CASSDGTAKGYGYTF.

This chain links TRBV5-1 with TRBJ2-7; D might be TRBD2 (5 bases). CDR3 size: 13 residues. CDR1 and CDR2 (germline): SGHRS, YFSETQ. The germline V and J ends were trimmed by 4 bases and 4 bases, with 12 bases remaining between them. DNA for the CDR3: TGCGCCAGCAGCCCCGGGAACGGATACGAGCAGTACTTC. It yields the protein CASSPGNGYEQYF.

Comments on this clone: The sample carries other DNA sequences with the same CDR3. The rearrangement joins TRBV19 to TRBJ1-1; 8 bases are a match to TRBD1. J was trimmed by 3 bases and V by 6 bases; bases with no gene match: 3. Germline CDR1 is LNHDA and CDR2 is SQIVND (reference sequence). This CDR3 is built from 13 residues. CDR3 DNA sequence: TGTGCCAGTAGCCCGGACAGGGACACTGAAGCTTTCTTT. Encoded protein: CASSPDRDTEAFF.

This clone has just one count. V is TRBV5-6 and J is TRBJ2-7, with no clear D. The germline V gene encodes CDR1 SGHDT and CDR2 YYEEEE. V lost 3 bases, J lost 0 bases, and 4 bases lay in between. The CDR3 runs to 12 residues. For the CDR3, the DNA is TGTGCCAGCAGCTACGGCTCCTACGAGCAGTACTTC. The encoded protein is CASSYGSYEQYF.

The V and J genes are TRBV19 and TRBJ1-5; no clear D. Germline V gene lookup returns CDR1 LNHDA and CDR2 SQIVND (reference sequence). The CDR3 totals 13 residues. V lost 5 bases and J 3 bases, leaving 8 bases between the germline ends. The CDR3 spells CASSRTLNQPQHF. The CDR3 nucleotides are TGTGCCAGTAGTCGCACACTCAATCAGCCCCAGCATTTT. Filled out from reference TRBV19 and TRBJ1-5, the complete variable domain reads DGGITQSPKYLFRKEGQNVTLSCEQNLNHDAMYWYRQDPGQGLRLIYYSQIVNDFQKGDIAEGYSVSREKKESFPLTVTSAQKNPTAFYLCASSRTLNQPQHFGDGTRLSIL.

The chain recombines TRBV4-3 with TRBJ1-1; D is unclear. Germline-derived CDR1 and CDR2 are LGHNA and YSLEER. Trimming removed 8 bases from V and 1 base from J, with 8 bases in between. The CDR3 runs to 12 residues. The CDR3 DNA sequence: TGCGCCAGCCGTTCAGAGAACACTGAAGCTTTCTTT. It encodes CASRSENTEAFF.

The chain links TRBV2 to TRBJ2-3; no firm D call. CDR1 is SNHLY and CDR2 is FYNNEI in the germline V gene. The CDR3 sequence is 12 residues long. V was trimmed by 2 bases and J by 5 bases, leaving 5 bases between them. The CDR3: CASSEIEDTQYF. The CDR3 coding sequence is TGTGCCAGCAGTGAAATCGAAGATACGCAGTATTTT. Based on the CDR3 plus reference TRBV2 and TRBJ2-3, the full variable domain is EPEVTQTPSHQVTQMGQEVILRCVPISNHLYFYWYRQILGQKVEFLVSFYNNEISEKSEIFDDQFSVERPDGSNFTLKIRSTKLEDSAMYFCASSEIEDTQYFGPGTRLTVL.

The chain uses TRBV7-9 and TRBJ1-1; 10 bases agree with TRBD1. From germline, CDR1 is SEHNR and CDR2 FQNEAQ (reference sequence). The ends lost 1 base at V and 3 bases at J; junction bases unmatched: 2. This CDR3 has 15 amino acids. The CDR3 region has the DNA TGTGCCAGCAGCTTAGGGACAGGGGGACACACTGAAGCTTTCTTT. It specifies CASSLGTGGHTEAFF. The full variable domain, with the rest looked up from reference TRBV7-9 and TRBJ1-1, is DTGVSQNPRHKITKRGQNVTFRCDPISEHNRLYWYRQTLGQGPEFLTYFQNEAQLEKSRLLSDRFSAERPKGSFSTLEIQRTEQGDSAMYLCASSLGTGGHTEAFFGQGTRLTVV.

This chain's CDR3 is CASTTNVGGSTEAFF. Written as DNA, the CDR3 is TGCGCCAGCACTACCAACGTCGGGGGGAGCACTGAAGCTTTCTTT. This chain uses TRBV5-1 with TRBJ1-1; maybe TRBD1 (5 bases). CDR1 and CDR2 from the germline V gene are SGHRS and YFSETQ. CDR3 length: 15 residues. The V and J ends lost 6 bases and 4 bases respectively, with 19 bases between them.

The table lists this clone with a few counts. J is TRBJ1-2 and V is TRBV29-1; tentative D call: TRBD1 (6 bases). The CDR3 contains 17 residues. CDR1 SQVTM and CDR2 ANQGSEA come from the germline V gene. Trimming stripped 6 bases from V and 3 bases from J, with 26 bases between. The CDR3 coding sequence is TGCAGCGTCGCCCATCGATACAAGGTTGAGGGGGACTATGGCTACACCTTC. Its translation is CSVAHRYKVEGDYGYTF.